This passage covers 18 T cell receptor beta chains from one sample sequenced in a study of T cells in Graves' hyperthyroidism and ophthalmopathy. The CDR3 regions of TCR beta were amplified from RNA transcripts. The TCR CDR3 was amplified in a first-round RT-PCR using the HTBI primer set. TCRdb reprocessed the multiplex PCR reads via MiXCR and lists one record per CDR3 protein. The profile shows around 300,000 distinct CDR3 sequences, roughly 22% of them singletons. Sequencing was done on a sample of blood. The receptors derive from a man younger than 45 with Graves' ophthalmopathy.

This clonotype was counted many times. The chain joins TRBV28 to TRBJ1-1, with D possibly being TRBD1 (6 bases). Trimming removed 5 bases from V and 5 bases from J, with 15 bases in between. This CDR3 comprises 14 residues. Germline CDR1 reads MDHEN; CDR2 reads SYDVKM. CDR3 in DNA: TGTGCCAGCAGTCCCCCGAGGGGGAATACTGAAGCTTTCTTT. It specifies CASSPPRGNTEAFF.

This clonotype turned up a few times. This sequence joins TRBV7-8 and TRBJ1-1, with D maybe TRBD1 (5 bases). The CDR3 has 14 amino acids. Germline CDR1 and CDR2: SGHVS and FQNEAQ. The V end was cut by 4 bases, the J end by 4 bases, with 13 bases between. CDR3 region: CASSSGTSLTEAFF. The CDR3 nucleotides are TGTGCCAGCAGCTCAGGGACCTCTCTCACTGAAGCTTTCTTT.

The chain combines TRBV20-1 with TRBJ1-2; 9 bases match TRBD1. Germline V lookup: CDR1 DFQATT, CDR2 SNEGSKA (reference sequence). The trim removed 6 bases at V and 3 bases at J, leaving 11 bases unmatched. This CDR3 has 15 amino acids. The CDR3 bases are TGCAGTGCCGGAAGGCCGAGGACAGGGGACTATGGCTACACCTTC. It translates to CSAGRPRTGDYGYTF.

The sample holds many counts of this clonotype. The chain employs TRBV12-3 or TRBV12-4 and TRBJ2-1; D is unclear. The length of the CDR3 is 18 residues. V was cut by 3 bases and J by 0 bases, with 18 bases left in between. CDR3 sequence: CASSFYPSRFRSYNEQFF. DNA of the CDR3: TGTGCCAGCAGTTTTTATCCCTCCCGCTTTCGCTCCTACAATGAGCAGTTCTTC.

The chain carries TRBV27 and TRBJ2-2; D is unclear. CDR3 size: 14 residues. V was shortened by 10 bases and J by 3 bases, with 15 bases between the two germline ends. Germline V lookup: CDR1 MNHEY, CDR2 SMNVEV (reference sequence). CDR3 in amino acids: CATVSSRHTGELFF. CDR3 nucleotide sequence: TGTGCCACCGTGAGCAGTAGACACACCGGGGAGCTGTTTTTT.

This clonotype came up a few times. V usage is TRBV11-3 and J usage is TRBJ2-3; 8 bases fit TRBD2. This CDR3 is built from 15 residues. Germline V gene data show CDR1 as SGHNT and CDR2 as YENEEA. Germline trimming cut 5 bases from V and 5 bases from J; bases unmatched to any gene: 9. The CDR3 reads CASSARGGWKDTQYF. The CDR3 DNA reads TGTGCCAGCAGCGCCCGCGGGGGGTGGAAAGATACGCAGTATTTT.

This clonotype was observed many times. The chain combines TRBV10-3 with TRBJ2-1; TRBD2 agrees at 7 bases. Germline V lookup: CDR1 ENHRY, CDR2 SYGVKD. V lost 4 bases, J lost 2 bases, and 2 bases stayed unmatched. The CDR3 is 14 amino acids. Written as DNA, the CDR3 is TGTGCCATCAGTGCACGGGAGGCCTACAATGAGCAGTTCTTC. Translated: CAISAREAYNEQFF.

Worth noting for this clonotype: The junction and the germline gene differ at one end; a read error may be behind it. The gene calls are TRBV12-5 and TRBJ2-7; 7 nucleotides match TRBD1. The CDR3 spans 15 residues. Per the germline V gene, CDR1 is LGHNT and CDR2 is FRNRAP. CDR3 amino acids: CASGLPGDRKYGQYF. In DNA form, the CDR3 reads TGTGCTAGTGGTTTGCCAGGGGACAGAAAATACGGGCAGTACTTC. The full variable domain, in which reference TRBV12-5 and TRBJ2-7 provide the parts outside the CDR3, is DARVTQTPRHKVTEMGQEVTMRCQPILGHNTVFWYRQTMMQGLELLAYFRNRAPLDDSGMPKDRFSAEMPDATLATLKIQPSEPRDSAVYFCASGLPGDRKYGQYFGPGTRLTVT.

The J gene is TRBJ2-7, the V gene TRBV20-1, with 7 bases aligning to TRBD1. J gave up 3 bases and V 1 base, and 6 bases lay outside the gene matches. Germline V lookup: CDR1 DFQATT, CDR2 SNEGSKA (reference sequence). There are 14 residues in the CDR3. The CDR3 spells CSARGRTGLYEQYF. The CDR3 DNA is TGCAGTGCTAGAGGTCGGACAGGACTCTACGAGCAGTACTTC.

The chain has TRBV7-2 and TRBJ1-4; 9 bases line up with TRBD1. Germline CDR1 is SGHTA and CDR2 is FQGNSA. There are 17 residues in the CDR3. Trimming at V came to 2 bases and at J to 5 bases, leaving 9 bases not matched to a gene. In DNA, the CDR3 is TGTGCCAGCAGCTTAAATCGCCGCGGACAGGGGAATGAAAAACTGTTTTTT. This sequence encodes CASSLNRRGQGNEKLFF.

This clonotype was counted at least ten times. The chain has TRBV7-9 and TRBJ2-2, with 13 bases that match TRBD2. V shed 6 bases and J 5 bases; nucleotides not matched to a gene: 9. Germline lookup yields CDR1 SEHNR and CDR2 FQNEAQ (reference sequence). The CDR3 contains 17 residues. The CDR3, as DNA: TGTGCCAGCAGTCCTCGGACTAGCGGGAGTCTTACCGGGGAGCTGTTTTTT. As protein: CASSPRTSGSLTGELFF.

This clonotype showed up many times. The chain is built from TRBV5-1 and TRBJ2-3; D unresolved. Deletions cut 0 bases from V and 2 bases from J, with 10 bases between. The CDR3 runs 15 residues. Per the germline V gene, CDR1 is SGHRS and CDR2 is YFSETQ. CDR3 nucleotides: TGCGCCAGCAGCTTGGAACCGGATTTCACAGATACGCAGTATTTT. It specifies CASSLEPDFTDTQYF.

The chain joins TRBV5-1 to TRBJ1-3; D not certain. This CDR3 has 17 residues. Germline V lookup: CDR1 SGHRS, CDR2 YFSETQ. The germline V and J ends were trimmed by 4 bases and 0 bases, with 17 bases remaining between them. CDR3 region: CASSATPFPGSGNTIYF. The CDR3 DNA follows: TGCGCCAGCAGCGCAACCCCGTTCCCGGGCTCTGGAAACACCATATATTTT.

There are a few counts of this clonotype. V gene TRBV19 combines with J gene TRBJ2-3; D gene ambiguous. The CDR3 consists of 15 residues. The ends were cut back, 0 bases at V and 2 bases at J, with 9 bases in the middle. Germline CDR1 LNHDA, CDR2 SQIVND (reference sequence). For the CDR3, the DNA is TGTGCCAGTAGTATAGATGGTTTGTCCACAGATACGCAGTATTTT. It specifies CASSIDGLSTDTQYF.

The chain couples TRBV7-8 to TRBJ1-5; possible D gene TRBD1, 5 bases. Looked up from germline, CDR1 is SGHVS and CDR2 is FQNEAQ. Trimming stripped 4 bases from V and 7 bases from J, with 17 bases between. The CDR3 runs 15 residues. Written as DNA, the CDR3 is TGTGCCAGCAGCTCCCTTTACGAAAGGGGACAGCCCCAGCATTTT. Its translation: CASSSLYERGQPQHF.

This clonotype was observed a single time. V and J are TRBV9 and TRBJ1-6; D unclear. Looked up from germline, CDR1 is SGDLS and CDR2 is YYNGEE. The CDR3 length is 14 residues. With 0 bases removed from V and 9 bases from J, the gap between germline ends came to 10 bases. CDR3 DNA sequence: TGTGCCAGCAGCGTAGCTCTGGGTGGTTCACCCCTCCACTTT. Amino acid sequence: CASSVALGGSPLHF. The full variable domain, rest sourced from reference TRBV9 and TRBJ1-6, is DSGVTQTPKHLITATGQRVTLRCSPRSGDLSVYWYQQSLDQGLQFLIQYYNGEERAKGNILERFSAQQFPDLHSELNLSSLELGDSALYFCASSVALGGSPLHFGNGTRLTVT.

The chain links TRBV4-1 to TRBJ2-5, with 8 bases that match TRBD2. V lost 4 bases to trimming and J lost 4 bases; unmatched junction nucleotides: 20. Germline V gives CDR1 MGHRA, CDR2 YSYEKL. The CDR3 spans 19 residues. The CDR3 protein is CASSLIEGAGAGAGETQYF. In DNA, the CDR3 is TGCGCCAGCAGCCTGATAGAAGGAGCGGGAGCTGGGGCCGGAGAGACCCAGTACTTC.

This clonotype has a count of ten or more. This chain links TRBV19 with TRBJ1-5; TRBD1 agrees at 8 bases. Germline V gene data show CDR1 as LNHDA and CDR2 as SQIVND (reference sequence). V shed 5 bases, J shed 4 bases, and the junction held 4 bases outside the gene matches. CDR3 size: 14 residues. The CDR3 region has the DNA TGTGCCAGTAGTGGACAGGGCGTGAATCAGCCCCAGCATTTT. It yields the protein CASSGQGVNQPQHF.